This entry lists 17 T cell receptor beta chains sequenced from one sample in a study of T cell repertoires in cytomegalovirus infection. TCRdb re-derived calls from the reads in MiXCR, one entry per CDR3 protein. The sample yields approximately 250,000 distinct CDR3 sequences, approximately 7% seen once. The sequenced sample consisted of PBMCs. All receptors derive from a human donor in good health (CMV status not recorded). Some clones in this sample may be carry-over from other donors' samples.

This clonotype was counted at least ten times. The chain recombines TRBV7-2 with TRBJ2-7; no firm D call. Germline CDR1 SGHTA, CDR2 FQGNSA. V shed 5 bases and J shed 5 bases, with 19 bases lying between them. The CDR3 contains 15 residues. The CDR3 sequence is CASSARRMLWDEQYF. CDR3 coding DNA: TGTGCCAGCAGCGCCCGACGGATGCTATGGGACGAGCAGTACTTC.

This clonotype was observed many times. The V and J genes are TRBV20-1 and TRBJ1-1; 9 bases agree with TRBD1. V lost 0 bases, J lost 0 bases, and 5 bases stayed unmatched. CDR3 size: 16 residues. Per germline, CDR1 DFQATT and CDR2 SNEGSKA (reference sequence). The CDR3 spells CSAREPNRGLNTEAFF. As DNA, the CDR3 is TGCAGTGCTAGAGAACCAAACAGGGGGCTGAACACTGAAGCTTTCTTT.

The sample holds many counts of this clonotype. CDR3 sequence: CASSPAAAGTHNEQFF. CDR3 bases: TGTGCCAGCAGCCCCGCGGCGGCGGGCACGCACAATGAGCAGTTCTTC. The chain combines TRBV9 with TRBJ2-1, with a tentative D call TRBD2 (5 bases). CDR1 SGDLS and CDR2 YYNGEE come from the germline V gene. Trimming left V 4 bases short and J 5 bases short, with 19 bases between. The length of the CDR3 is 16 residues.

This clonotype was seen many times. The J gene is TRBJ2-5, the V gene TRBV6-1; 10 nucleotides align to TRBD2. V trimming: 6 bases; J trimming: 5 bases; junction bases outside the gene matches: 9. Looked up from germline, CDR1 is MNHNS and CDR2 is SASEGT. The CDR3 runs 15 residues. CDR3 loop: CASRPAGGRSETQYF. CDR3 sequence (DNA): TGTGCCAGCAGACCAGCGGGGGGGCGGTCGGAGACCCAGTACTTC.

This clonotype was picked up many times. This rearrangement joins TRBV7-2 to TRBJ1-6; no firm D call. Between the trimmed V and J ends, which lost 1 base and 6 bases, there was a span of 10 bases. CDR1 and CDR2 (germline): SGHTA, FQGNSA. The CDR3 consists of 15 residues. CDR3 DNA: TGTGCCAGCAGCTTAGTCGCGGGAAGTAATTCACCCCTCCACTTT. The encoded protein is CASSLVAGSNSPLHF.

In the case of this clonotype: This sequence may be a read error, since a much larger clone differs from it by one base. This chain connects TRBV29-1 to TRBJ2-4; perhaps TRBD1 as D (5 bases). CDR3 length: 13 amino acids. Per germline, CDR1 SQVTM and CDR2 ANQGSEA. V dropped 5 bases and J dropped 7 bases, with 15 bases sitting between them. The CDR3 region has the DNA TGCAGCGTTCTCCTGACAGCAAATAACATTCAGTACTTC. Encoded protein: CSVLLTANNIQYF.

This clonotype was detected ten times or more. CDR3 protein: CASEQASSGNTIYF. CDR3 DNA: TGTGCCAGCGAACAGGCCTCTTCTGGAAACACCATATATTTT. This sequence joins TRBV6-1 and TRBJ1-3, with D perhaps TRBD1 (5 bases). Germline CDR1 is MNHNS and CDR2 is SASEGT. The length of the CDR3 is 14 residues. V dropped 8 bases and J dropped 1 base, with 12 bases sitting between them.

This clonotype showed up many times. As DNA, the CDR3 is TGTGCCAGCAGGACAGGGTCCACTGAAGCTTTCTTT. Translation: CASRTGSTEAFF. J is TRBJ1-1 and V is TRBV7-2, with 7 nucleotides matching TRBD1. J lost 4 bases, V lost 6 bases, and 2 bases had no gene match. Germline CDR1 and CDR2: SGHTA and FQGNSA. The CDR3 has 12 amino acids.

At least ten counts were recorded for this clonotype. The chain links TRBV6-1 to TRBJ2-7; D is possibly TRBD2 (5 bases). The germline gives CDR1 MNHNS, CDR2 SASEGT. This CDR3 has 13 residues. V was pared by 5 bases and J by 6 bases, with 14 bases between. CDR3 protein: CASSWTGRREQYF. CDR3 DNA: TGTGCCAGCAGTTGGACTGGTCGTCGCGAGCAGTACTTC.

This clonotype was observed at least ten times. The rearrangement links TRBV7-2 to TRBJ2-2, with 12 bases lining up with TRBD2. After removal of 5 bases from V and 5 bases from J, the junction contained 3 bases not matched to a gene. The CDR3 totals 15 residues. Germline CDR1 is SGHTA and CDR2 is FQGNSA. The CDR3 here is CASSPGLAGTGELFF. In DNA, the CDR3 is TGTGCCAGCAGCCCCGGACTAGCGGGGACCGGGGAGCTGTTTTTT.

At least ten counts were recorded for this clonotype. V gene TRBV28 combines with J gene TRBJ1-6; D not certain. CDR1 is MDHEN, CDR2 SYDVKM, per germline. CDR3 size: 15 residues. V lost 1 base and J lost 6, with 10 bases in between. The CDR3 loop reads CASSLFGRLNSPLHF. The CDR3, as DNA: TGTGCCAGCAGTTTATTCGGGAGGCTTAATTCACCCCTCCACTTT.

This clonotype was seen repeatedly, ten times or more. The genes are TRBV7-9 and TRBJ2-3, with 10 bases matching TRBD1. The CDR3 sequence is 15 residues long. Looked up from germline, CDR1 is SEHNR and CDR2 is FQNEAQ (reference sequence). V gave up 9 bases and J gave up 2 bases; unmatched junction bases: 8. CDR3 protein: CAREDRGAYTDTQYF. CDR3 sequence (DNA): TGTGCCAGGGAGGACAGGGGGGCCTACACAGATACGCAGTATTTT.

This clonotype has at least ten counts. The V and J genes are TRBV11-3 and TRBJ2-1, with 8 nucleotides matching TRBD2. Germline lookup yields CDR1 SGHNT and CDR2 YENEEA. CDR3 size: 13 residues. Trimming removed 4 bases from V and 10 bases from J; junction bases left unmatched: 6. CDR3 nucleotides: TGTGCCAGCAGCTCACCGGGACTAGAAGAGCAGTTCTTC. Amino acids: CASSSPGLEEQFF.

This clonotype appeared many times. This rearrangement joins TRBV28 to TRBJ1-4; no clear D gene. V lost 6 bases and J 4 bases, leaving 18 bases between the germline ends. CDR3 length: 16 residues. Germline CDR1 and CDR2: MDHEN and SYDVKM. CDR3 sequence: CASSLRGRSDNEKLFF. The DNA of the CDR3 is TGTGCCAGCAGCTTGCGCGGACGCAGCGATAATGAAAAACTGTTTTTT. The entire variable domain, with the rest obtained from reference TRBV28 and TRBJ1-4, is as follows: DVKVTQSSRYLVKRTGEKVFLECVQDMDHENMFWYRQDPGLGLRLIYFSYDVKMKEKGDIPEGYSVSREKKERFSLILESASTNQTSMYLCASSLRGRSDNEKLFFGSGTQLSVL.

This clonotype was observed at least ten times. The chain links TRBV11-2 to TRBJ2-2; weak D call: TRBD2 (6 bases). The CDR3 sequence is 15 residues long. Trimming took 5 bases from V and 4 from J, leaving 14 bases between them. Germline values: CDR1 SGHAT, CDR2 FQNNGV. DNA of the CDR3: TGTGCCAGCAGCGGGGGGACCGCAAGCACCGGGGAGCTGTTTTTT. Its translation is CASSGGTASTGELFF.

This clonotype was counted at least ten times. The J gene is TRBJ1-4, the V gene TRBV7-2; 8 positions match TRBD1. The V gene's germline CDR1 is SGHTA and CDR2 FQGNSA. The CDR3 has 15 residues. Germline trimming cut 2 bases from V and 4 bases from J; bases unmatched to any gene: 3. CDR3 in DNA: TGTGCCAGCAGCTTAAGGGACAGGCTTAATGAAAAACTGTTTTTT. Amino acids: CASSLRDRLNEKLFF.

This clonotype came up many times. V is TRBV28 and J is TRBJ2-7; either TRBD1 or TRBD2 may supply D (5 bases each). Germline V gives CDR1 MDHEN, CDR2 SYDVKM. V lost 5 bases to trimming and J lost 3 bases, with 14 bases between them. This CDR3 is built from 14 residues. The CDR3 here is CASSGRDGDYEQYF. CDR3 sequence (DNA): TGTGCCAGCAGTGGACGGGACGGGGACTACGAGCAGTACTTC.